Following are 19 T cell receptor beta chains from one sample sequenced in a study of Tregs in tolerant kidney transplant recipients. Clones were read by immunoSEQ multiplex PCR, and TCRdb kept only the in-frame ones, dropping some. The sample includes 90,000 to 130,000 clones, around 89% of them seen just once. The sequenced sample was CD4+ T cells from blood, obtained before the transplant. Receptors originate from a human donor who received a combined kidney and bone marrow transplant.

A few counts support this clone. This rearrangement joins TRBV21-1 to TRBJ2-7; the table's TRBD2 call for D was not verified on the DNA. TRBV21-1 is recorded as a pseudogene. The CDR3 runs to 11 residues. CDR3 sequence: CASSNATRMYF. In DNA, the CDR3 is TGTGCCAGCAGCAACGCAACTAGGATGTACTTC.

The chain uses TRBV4-1 and TRBJ2-1; 7 positions agree with TRBD1. The germline gives CDR1 MGHRA, CDR2 YSYEKL. V was pared by 2 bases and J by 5 bases, with 9 bases of the junction left unmatched. CDR3 length equals 16 residues. CDR3 residues: CASSQPARDRDNEQFF. In DNA, the CDR3 is TGCGCCAGCAGCCAACCCGCCCGGGACAGAGACAATGAGCAGTTCTTC.

The rearrangement joins TRBV27 to TRBJ2-5; 7 bases fit TRBD1. The J segment lost 5 bases and the V segment lost 6 bases, leaving 9 bases of the junction unmatched. This CDR3 has 14 residues. The germline gives CDR1 MNHEY, CDR2 SMNVEV (reference sequence). For the CDR3, the DNA is TGTGCCAGCAGCTATAGGACAGGCTCGGAGACCCAGTACTTC. This gives the protein CASSYRTGSETQYF.

V gene TRBV21-1 combines with J gene TRBJ2-3; the table's D call TRBD2 went unverified against the DNA. TRBV21-1 is classified as a pseudogene. The CDR3 length is 14 residues. CDR3: CASSKRLPSDTQYF. In DNA form, the CDR3 reads TGTGCCAGCAGCAAGAGGCTCCCGTCTGATACGCAGTATTTT.

The V gene is TRBV5-1, the J gene TRBJ2-7, with 9 bases matching TRBD2. Germline loops: CDR1 SGHRS, CDR2 YFSETQ. V trimming: 0 bases; J trimming: 3 bases; junction bases outside the gene matches: 4. The CDR3 spans 15 residues. The CDR3 coding sequence is TGCGCCAGCAGCTTGGATCTAGCGGGACGCTACGAGCAGTACTTC. Translating it yields CASSLDLAGRYEQYF.

This sequence joins TRBV6-1 and TRBJ2-3; TRBD2 is a possible D gene (7 bases). Germline values: CDR1 MNHNS, CDR2 SASEGT. V was pared by 3 bases and J by 1 base, with 17 bases between. This CDR3 is built from 17 residues. Here the CDR3 reads CASSDAWGGLGTDTQYF. The CDR3, as DNA: TGTGCCAGCAGTGACGCTTGGGGGGGCCTGGGCACAGATACGCAGTATTTT.

The V gene is TRBV7-2, the J gene TRBJ1-2, with TRBD1 matching 7 bases. The trim removed 4 bases at V and 8 bases at J, leaving 7 bases unmatched. The CDR3 runs to 13 residues. CDR1 is SGHTA, CDR2 FQGNSA, per germline. Here the CDR3 reads CASSSGQEWGYTF. Here the CDR3 DNA reads TGTGCCAGCAGCTCAGGACAGGAATGGGGCTACACCTTC. The complete variable domain, with remaining parts taken from reference TRBV7-2 and TRBJ1-2, reads GAGVSQSPSNKVTEKGKDVELRCDPISGHTALYWYRQSLGQGLEFLIYFQGNSAPDKSGLPSDRFSAERTGGSVSTLTIQRTQQEDSAVYLCASSSGQEWGYTFGSGTRLTVV.

The chain combines TRBV5-6 with TRBJ2-7; 8 bases line up with TRBD1. Losses at the gene ends were 4 bases for V and 2 bases for J; bases not matched to a gene: 11. Germline V gene data show CDR1 as SGHDT and CDR2 as YYEEEE. The length of the CDR3 is 16 residues. CDR3 loop: CASSLPGQEGTYEQYF. CDR3 DNA: TGTGCCAGCAGCCTCCCGGGACAGGAGGGGACCTACGAGCAGTACTTC. Together with reference TRBV5-6 and TRBJ2-7, the CDR3 gives the full variable domain: DAGVTQSPTHLIKTRGQQVTLRCSPKSGHDTVSWYQQALGQGPQFIFQYYEEEERQRGNFPDRFSGHQFPNYSSELNVNALLLGDSALYLCASSLPGQEGTYEQYFGPGTRLTVT.

The chain combines TRBV29-1 with TRBJ2-1; 15 bases align to TRBD2. Germline-derived CDR1 and CDR2 are SQVTM and ANQGSEA. Trimming at V came to 5 bases and at J to 9 bases, leaving 11 bases not matched to a gene. The CDR3 covers 16 residues. Here the CDR3 reads CSVPGTSGRMRGEQFF. CDR3 DNA: TGCAGCGTTCCAGGGACTAGCGGGAGGATGCGGGGTGAGCAGTTCTTC.

J is TRBJ2-7 and V is TRBV6-1, with D perhaps TRBD1 (6 bases). Trimming removed 6 bases at V and 5 bases at J, with 11 bases between. This CDR3 is built from 12 residues. Germline-derived CDR1 and CDR2 are MNHNS and SASEGT. The CDR3 DNA follows: TGTGCCAGCAGCGGCAGGGGAAACGAGCAGTACTTC. Translating it yields CASSGRGNEQYF.

This chain uses TRBV11-2 with TRBJ1-2, with TRBD1 matching over 7 bases. From germline, CDR1 is SGHAT and CDR2 FQNNGV. The CDR3 runs 16 residues. V trimming: 2 bases; J trimming: 0 bases; junction bases outside the gene matches: 6. The CDR3 DNA reads TGTGCCAGCAGCTTACACGGGACAGCCACTAACTATGGCTACACCTTC. It codes for CASSLHGTATNYGYTF.

This rearrangement joins TRBV19 to TRBJ2-7; 12 bases line up with TRBD2. The germline V gene has CDR1 LNHDA and CDR2 SQIVND (reference sequence). With V trimmed by 6 bases and J by 3 bases, 3 bases remained unmatched. The CDR3 has 14 amino acids. The CDR3 here is CASSRTSGNYEQYF. The CDR3 DNA reads as TGTGCCAGTAGCCGGACTAGCGGGAACTACGAGCAGTACTTC.

The genes are TRBV5-1 and TRBJ1-1, with 7 bases identical to TRBD1. With V trimmed by 4 bases and J by 1 base, 4 bases remained unmatched. The CDR3 has 14 residues. Germline-derived CDR1 and CDR2 are SGHRS and YFSETQ. The CDR3: CASSPGTENTEAFF. CDR3 sequence (DNA): TGCGCCAGCAGCCCGGGGACAGAGAACACTGAAGCTTTCTTT.

CDR3 loop: CASRDGGAGKSMVEYF. In DNA, the CDR3 is TGTGCCAGCAGGGATGGGGGGGCAGGCAAGTCAATGGTTGAGTACTTC. The chain uses TRBV5-4 and TRBJ2-7; D perhaps matches TRBD2 (7 bases). The CDR3 spans 16 residues. V was pared by 5 bases and J by 11 bases, with 29 bases between. Germline V CDR1 and CDR2: SGHNT, YYREEE (reference sequence).

V gene TRBV12-5 combines with J gene TRBJ1-2; the D gene is possibly TRBD1 (5 bases). V gave up 5 bases and J gave up 6 bases, with 10 bases separating them. CDR1 and CDR2 from the germline V gene are LGHNT and FRNRAP. The CDR3 has 12 amino acids. The CDR3, as DNA: TGTGCTAGTGGTATCAACAGGAATGGCTACACCTTC. It codes for CASGINRNGYTF.

This sequence joins TRBV18 and TRBJ1-2; 7 bases match TRBD1. J lost 7 bases, V lost 1 base, and 3 bases had no gene match. Germline loops: CDR1 KGHSH, CDR2 LQKENI. The CDR3 is 13 amino acids. The CDR3 here is CASSPQGQLGYTF. DNA of the CDR3: TGTGCCAGCTCACCACAGGGACAGCTTGGCTACACCTTC. The complete variable domain, with remaining parts taken from reference TRBV18 and TRBJ1-2, reads NAGVMQNPRHLVRRRGQEARLRCSPMKGHSHVYWYRQLPEEGLKFMVYLQKENIIDESGMPKERFSAEFPKEGPSILRIQQVVRGDSAAYFCASSPQGQLGYTFGSGTRLTVV.

This chain links TRBV6-5 with TRBJ1-2, with D perhaps matching TRBD1 (5 bases). The V gene's germline CDR1 is MNHEY and CDR2 SVGAGI. The CDR3 extends over 15 amino acids. V was clipped by 6 bases and J by 1 base, with 15 bases between them. In nucleotides, the CDR3 is TGTGCCAGCAGCCCTGGCGGGGGTAATAACTATGGCTACACCTTC. It yields the protein CASSPGGGNNYGYTF.

A note on this clone: Other nucleotide sequences in the sample specify the same CDR3. The CDR3 loop reads CASSLFTDTQYF. CDR3 DNA sequence: TGTGCCAGCAGCCTGTTTACAGATACGCAGTATTTT. V and J are TRBV7-2 and TRBJ2-3; D is ambiguous. The CDR3 is 12 residues long. V lost 5 bases and J 3 bases, leaving 6 bases between the germline ends. Germline V gene lookup returns CDR1 SGHTA and CDR2 FQGNSA.

V and J are TRBV6-4 and TRBJ2-3; TRBD2 matches at 11 bases. Germline CDR1 reads MRHNA; CDR2 reads SNTAGT. CDR3 length: 15 residues. The V and J ends lost 2 bases and 9 bases, in that order; junction bases with no gene match: 7. This chain's CDR3 is CASSDRGLAAGTQYF. The CDR3 bases are TGTGCCAGCAGTGACCGGGGACTAGCGGCGGGAACGCAGTATTTT.